Below, 17 T cell receptor beta chains from the same sample are listed, as sequenced in a study of identical twins. TCRdb passed the 5' RACE reads through MiXCR, listing each CDR3 protein once. The sample shows 500,000 to 550,000 distinct CDR3 sequences, around 20% of them seen only once. These data were likewise used in another study, on T cells expressing NK-cell markers.

Sample: CD4+ T cells sorted from blood. The receptors stem from a woman aged 18-35 years in good health.

This clonotype was observed a few times. The genes are TRBV4-1 and TRBJ2-1, with a possible D match to TRBD2 (6 bases). Trimming cost V 2 bases and J 14 bases, with 16 bases left between them. From germline, CDR1 is MGHRA and CDR2 YSYEKL. The CDR3 totals 13 residues. Written as DNA, the CDR3 is TGCGCCAGCAGCCAAACTGGAGGCGGGAAGAAGTTCTTC. It is translated as CASSQTGGGKKFF.

The J gene is TRBJ1-1, the V gene TRBV10-3; D is unresolved. Trimming left V 2 bases short and J 0 bases short, with 7 bases between. Germline CDR1 is ENHRY and CDR2 is SYGVKD. CDR3 size: 14 residues. The CDR3 is CAISEGNMNTEAFF. CDR3 in DNA: TGTGCCATCAGTGAGGGCAACATGAACACTGAAGCTTTCTTT.

Details on this clonotype: Mismatch with germline at one junction end may stem from a read error. V gene TRBV5-6 combines with J gene TRBJ2-7, with D unresolved. CDR1 and CDR2 from the germline V gene are SGHDT and YYEEEE. This CDR3 region has 13 residues. The CDR3 is CAISLGLVSEQYF. CDR3 coding DNA: TGTGCCATCAGCCTCGGCCTCGTCTCCGAGCAGTACTTC.

The chain has TRBV7-2 and TRBJ2-1, with a weak D call TRBD2 (5 bases). V lost 5 bases, J lost 5 bases, and 13 bases lay in between. The germline V gene encodes CDR1 SGHTA and CDR2 FQGNSA. This CDR3 region has 14 residues. CDR3 nucleotide sequence: TGTGCCAGCAGCCCAACGGGGTACGACAATGAGCAGTTCTTC. The encoded protein is CASSPTGYDNEQFF.

This clonotype showed up just once. V usage is TRBV5-1 and J usage is TRBJ2-2; 7 bases agree with TRBD2. The germline V gene has CDR1 SGHRS and CDR2 YFSETQ. V lost 9 bases to trimming and J lost 7 bases; unmatched junction nucleotides: 9. This CDR3 region has 13 residues. In DNA form, the CDR3 reads TGCGCCACCCGAACGGGGGGAGTCGGGGAGCTGTTTTTT. Translation: CATRTGGVGELFF.

This clonotype was seen ten or more times. This chain links TRBV5-6 with TRBJ2-1, with 10 bases fitting TRBD2. The CDR3 extends over 15 amino acids. The V segment lost 4 bases and the J segment 5 bases; nucleotides outside the gene matches: 6. Germline CDR1 and CDR2: SGHDT and YYEEEE. The CDR3 sequence is CASSEAGGPDNEQFF. The CDR3 DNA reads as TGTGCCAGCAGCGAAGCGGGAGGGCCAGACAATGAGCAGTTCTTC.

In this sample, this clonotype turned up a few times. The chain combines TRBV29-1 with TRBJ2-5; D gene uncertain. Germline CDR1 reads SQVTM; CDR2 reads ANQGSEA. V was cut by 0 bases and J by 5 bases, with 19 bases left in between. CDR3 length equals 16 residues. This CDR3 is CSVEDEQLFYSETQYF. Written as DNA, the CDR3 is TGCAGCGTTGAAGATGAACAACTCTTCTATTCCGAGACCCAGTACTTC.

V is TRBV18 and J is TRBJ2-3; D remains ambiguous. This CDR3 has 13 residues. V dropped 2 bases and J dropped 3 bases, with 6 bases sitting between them. Germline CDR1 reads KGHSH; CDR2 reads LQKENI. The CDR3 DNA reads as TGTGCCAGCTCACCAAGTCGGACAGATACGCAGTATTTT. As protein: CASSPSRTDTQYF.

This clonotype came up a few times. The gene calls are TRBV5-1 and TRBJ2-7; the D is unclear. The CDR3 contains 12 residues. Trimming cost V 7 bases and J 3 bases, with 11 bases left between them. Germline V gene lookup returns CDR1 SGHRS and CDR2 YFSETQ. The CDR3 nucleotides read TGCGCCAGCCGCGAGAGTCTCTACGAGCAGTACTTC. Encoded protein: CASRESLYEQYF.

This chain connects TRBV12-3 or TRBV12-4 to TRBJ1-1, with D uncertain. Trimming stripped 7 bases from V and 4 bases from J, with 16 bases between. CDR3 size: 14 residues. The CDR3 nucleotides read TGTGCCAGCACTCCTTCGGCTGGTGTCACTGAAGCTTTCTTT. Its translation: CASTPSAGVTEAFF.

V usage is TRBV18 and J usage is TRBJ2-1; 8 nucleotides align to TRBD1. The CDR3 consists of 15 residues. J was trimmed by 6 bases and V by 6 bases; bases with no gene match: 10. Germline V gene lookup returns CDR1 KGHSH and CDR2 LQKENI. The CDR3 is CASSKDRARGNEQFF. CDR3 nucleotide sequence: TGTGCCAGCTCCAAGGACAGGGCGAGAGGCAATGAGCAGTTCTTC.

This clonotype was counted only a few times. This chain joins TRBV7-2 and TRBJ1-6; no firm D call. V lost 5 bases and J lost 7, with 9 bases in between. The CDR3 has 13 residues. The germline gives CDR1 SGHTA, CDR2 FQGNSA. The CDR3 DNA follows: TGTGCCAGCAGCACTACCGAGAATTCACCCCTCCACTTT. It translates to CASSTTENSPLHF.

This chain uses TRBV6-5 with TRBJ2-1; no firm D call. Germline V gene sequence: CDR1 MNHEY, CDR2 SVGAGI. There are 14 residues in the CDR3. V lost 0 bases to trimming and J lost 4 bases, with 7 bases between them. The CDR3 coding sequence is TGTGCCAGCAGTTACTCGAAATGGTACAATGAGCAGTTCTTC. Protein: CASSYSKWYNEQFF.

This chain connects TRBV29-1 to TRBJ1-1; D not resolved. V shed 4 bases and J shed 5 bases, with 8 bases lying between them. Germline values: CDR1 SQVTM, CDR2 ANQGSEA. CDR3 length: 11 amino acids. This CDR3 is CSVGPGTEAFF. DNA of the CDR3: TGCAGCGTTGGCCCGGGGACTGAAGCTTTCTTT. Supplemented by reference TRBV29-1 and TRBJ1-1, the full variable domain reads SAVISQKPSRDICQRGTSLTIQCQVDSQVTMMFWYRQQPGQSLTLIATANQGSEATYESGFVIDKFPISRPNLTFSTLTVSNMSPEDSSIYLCSVGPGTEAFFGQGTRLTVV.

This clonotype was seen at least ten times. This rearrangement joins TRBV7-2 to TRBJ2-1; maybe TRBD1 (5 bases). The CDR3 has 13 amino acids. Trimming pared 6 bases from V and 4 bases from J, leaving 10 bases between. Germline lookup yields CDR1 SGHTA and CDR2 FQGNSA. The CDR3 coding sequence is TGTGCCAGCAGTTTTGACAGTTACAATGAGCAGTTCTTC. Amino acid sequence: CASSFDSYNEQFF.

The J gene is TRBJ2-7, the V gene TRBV18; D perhaps matches TRBD1 (6 bases). V was trimmed by 0 bases and J by 2 bases, leaving 8 bases between them. CDR1 and CDR2 (germline): KGHSH, LQKENI. The CDR3 covers 14 residues. The CDR3 DNA is TGTGCCAGCTCACCACCGGGACAACCCTACGAGCAGTACTTC. This encodes CASSPPGQPYEQYF.

This clonotype was seen only a few times. V and J are TRBV29-1 and TRBJ1-1; the D is unclear. The CDR3 consists of 13 residues. V lost 3 bases, J lost 0 bases, and 8 bases lay in between. Germline CDR1 reads SQVTM; CDR2 reads ANQGSEA. The CDR3 spells CSVDWLLNTEAFF. The DNA for the CDR3 is TGCAGCGTTGATTGGCTTTTGAACACTGAAGCTTTCTTT.